Shown below are 10 T cell receptor beta chains from a single sample sequenced in a study of early T cells in non-severe SARS-CoV-2 infection. MiXCR was run by TCRdb on the 5' RACE reads, yielding one entry per CDR3 protein. The repertoire holds approximately 58,000 distinct CDR3 sequences, with 10% to 15% as singletons. This specimen was whole blood, taken at baseline. The receptor set was obtained from an adult who was a healthcare worker with PCR-confirmed SARS-CoV-2 infection or an uninfected control (not recorded which).

This clonotype was seen a few times. The rearrangement links TRBV10-3 to TRBJ1-2; D unclear. Trimming stripped 3 bases from V and 8 bases from J, with 16 bases between. Germline-derived CDR1 and CDR2 are ENHRY and SYGVKD. The CDR3 is made up of 14 amino acids. The CDR3 nucleotides read TGTGCCATCAGTGACGTTAATTTGAAGGAAGGCTACACCTTC. Translated: CAISDVNLKEGYTF.

V is TRBV4-3 and J is TRBJ2-7; D ambiguous. This CDR3 has 13 residues. Germline CDR1 and CDR2: LGHNA and YSLEER. Between the trimmed V and J ends, which lost 0 bases and 1 base, there was a span of 4 bases. CDR3 residues: CASSQDRSYEQYF. DNA for the CDR3: TGCGCCAGCAGCCAAGACAGATCCTACGAGCAGTACTTC.

The V and J genes are TRBV24-1 and TRBJ2-2; a weak D match, TRBD2 (6 bases). The germline V gene has CDR1 KGHDR and CDR2 SFDVKD. The CDR3 loop spans 15 amino acids. Deletions cut 0 bases from V and 5 bases from J, with 9 bases between. In DNA, the CDR3 is TGTGCCACCAGTGATTTGGCGCGGGATACCGGGGAGCTGTTTTTT. Translating it yields CATSDLARDTGELFF.

This clonotype was counted ten times or more. The chain has TRBV7-2 and TRBJ2-3; TRBD1 aligns across 11 bases. Germline V gene lookup returns CDR1 SGHTA and CDR2 FQGNSA. This CDR3 contains 17 residues. The junction had 10 bases not matched to a gene; V was cut back by 2 bases and J by 6 bases. CDR3 nucleotide sequence: TGTGCCAGCAGCTTAATCAGCGCGGGACAGGGGGTTGATACGCAGTATTTT. This codes for CASSLISAGQGVDTQYF.

This clonotype appeared many times. The chain couples TRBV2 to TRBJ2-3, with D unclear. The CDR3 length is 16 residues. With 0 bases removed from V and 4 bases from J, the gap between germline ends came to 14 bases. Germline CDR1 reads SNHLY; CDR2 reads FYNNEI. The CDR3 DNA follows: TGTGCCAGCAGTGAAGCGCTTGGCGGAACGTCAGATACGCAGTATTTT. Protein: CASSEALGGTSDTQYF. Together with reference TRBV2 and TRBJ2-3, the CDR3 gives the full variable domain: EPEVTQTPSHQVTQMGQEVILRCVPISNHLYFYWYRQILGQKVEFLVSFYNNEISEKSEIFDDQFSVERPDGSNFTLKIRSTKLEDSAMYFCASSEALGGTSDTQYFGPGTRLTVL.

This clonotype was seen just once. The chain is built from TRBV7-6 and TRBJ2-5; 7 nucleotides line up with TRBD2. This CDR3 contains 18 residues. The ends lost 2 bases at V and 6 bases at J; junction bases unmatched: 18. In germline, CDR1 is SGHVS, CDR2 FNYEAQ. DNA for the CDR3: TGTGCCAGCAGCTTAATCGGTCCCGGCGGGAGAAACGAACAGACCCAGTACTTC. Protein product: CASSLIGPGGRNEQTQYF. The entire variable domain, with the rest obtained from reference TRBV7-6 and TRBJ2-5, is as follows: GAGVSQSPRYKVTKRGQDVALRCDPISGHVSLYWYRQALGQGPEFLTYFNYEAQQDKSGLPNDRFSAERPEGSISTLTIQRTEQRDSAMYRCASSLIGPGGRNEQTQYFGPGTRLLVL.

The chain links TRBV14 to TRBJ2-5, with D unresolved. V was clipped by 1 base and J by 0 bases, with 15 bases between them. Germline V lookup: CDR1 SGHDN, CDR2 FVKESK. The CDR3 is 17 amino acids. This chain's CDR3 is CASSQGFIWDYQETQYF. The CDR3 DNA sequence: TGTGCCAGCAGCCAAGGATTTATTTGGGATTACCAAGAGACCCAGTACTTC.

The gene calls are TRBV3-1 and TRBJ2-3; 8 nucleotides match TRBD2. With 7 bases clipped from V and 6 bases from J, the junction kept 9 bases outside the gene matches. The germline CDR1 and CDR2 sequences are LGHDT and YNNKEL (reference sequence). The CDR3 contains 14 residues. The CDR3 spells CASTGLAAGDTQYF. The CDR3 region has the DNA TGTGCCAGCACCGGACTAGCCGCCGGGGATACGCAGTATTTT.

The rearrangement joins TRBV6-2 or TRBV6-3 to TRBJ2-3; 9 nucleotides agree with TRBD2. This CDR3 has 14 amino acids. J was trimmed by 3 bases and V by 8 bases; bases with no gene match: 6. Germline V CDR1 and CDR2: MNHEY, SVGEGT. The CDR3 DNA is TGTGCCAGCGGATATAGCGGGAGAACAGATACGCAGTATTTT. This codes for CASGYSGRTDTQYF.

V gene TRBV3-1 combines with J gene TRBJ2-7; D not certain. CDR1 LGHDT and CDR2 YNNKEL come from the germline V gene (reference sequence). CDR3 length equals 12 residues. Trimming pared 6 bases from V and 3 bases from J, leaving 9 bases between. CDR3: CASSLAGYEQYF. The CDR3 DNA is TGTGCCAGCAGTCTCGCAGGCTACGAGCAGTACTTC.